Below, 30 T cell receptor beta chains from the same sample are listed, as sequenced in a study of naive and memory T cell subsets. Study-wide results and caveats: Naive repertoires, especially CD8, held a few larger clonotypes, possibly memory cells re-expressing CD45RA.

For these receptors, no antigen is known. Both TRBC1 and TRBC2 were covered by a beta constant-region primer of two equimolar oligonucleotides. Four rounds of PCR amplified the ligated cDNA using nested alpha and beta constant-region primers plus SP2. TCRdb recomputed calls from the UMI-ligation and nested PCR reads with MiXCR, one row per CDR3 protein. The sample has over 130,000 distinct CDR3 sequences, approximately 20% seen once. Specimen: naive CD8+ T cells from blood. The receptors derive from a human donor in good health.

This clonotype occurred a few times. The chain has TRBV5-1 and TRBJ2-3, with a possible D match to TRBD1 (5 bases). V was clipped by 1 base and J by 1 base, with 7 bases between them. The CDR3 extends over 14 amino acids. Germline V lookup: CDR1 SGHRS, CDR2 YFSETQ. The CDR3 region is CASSLPRGTDTQYF. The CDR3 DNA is TGCGCCAGCAGCTTGCCCAGGGGCACAGATACGCAGTATTTT.

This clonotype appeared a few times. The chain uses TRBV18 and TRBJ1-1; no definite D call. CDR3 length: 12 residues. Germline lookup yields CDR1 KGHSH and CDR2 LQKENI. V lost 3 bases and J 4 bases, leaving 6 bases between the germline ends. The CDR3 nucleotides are TGTGCCAGCTCACCGATAAGCACTGAAGCTTTCTTT. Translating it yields CASSPISTEAFF.

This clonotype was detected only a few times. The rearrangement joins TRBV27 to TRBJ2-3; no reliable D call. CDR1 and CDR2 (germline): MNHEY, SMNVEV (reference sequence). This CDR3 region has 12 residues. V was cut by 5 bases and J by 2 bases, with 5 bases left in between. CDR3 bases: TGTGCCAGCAGTCCTACCACAGATACGCAGTATTTT. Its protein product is CASSPTTDTQYF.

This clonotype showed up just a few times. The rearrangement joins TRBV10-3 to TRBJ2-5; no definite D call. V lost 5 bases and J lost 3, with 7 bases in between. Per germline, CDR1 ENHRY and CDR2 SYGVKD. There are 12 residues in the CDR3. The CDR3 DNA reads TGTGCCATCAGTACTGTTGAAGAGACCCAGTACTTC. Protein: CAISTVEETQYF.

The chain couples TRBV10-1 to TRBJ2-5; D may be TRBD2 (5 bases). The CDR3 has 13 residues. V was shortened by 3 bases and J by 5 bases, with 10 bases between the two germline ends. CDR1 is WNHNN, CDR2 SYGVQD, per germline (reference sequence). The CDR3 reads CASSDTGMETQYF. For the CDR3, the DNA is TGCGCCAGCAGTGATACGGGAATGGAGACCCAGTACTTC.

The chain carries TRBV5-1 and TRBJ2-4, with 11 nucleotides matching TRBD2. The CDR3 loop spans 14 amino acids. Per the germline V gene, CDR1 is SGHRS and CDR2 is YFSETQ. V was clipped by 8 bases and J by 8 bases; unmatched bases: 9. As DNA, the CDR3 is TGCGCCAGGGGACTAGCGGCCTTATCTTACATTCAGTACTTC. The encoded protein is CARGLAALSYIQYF.

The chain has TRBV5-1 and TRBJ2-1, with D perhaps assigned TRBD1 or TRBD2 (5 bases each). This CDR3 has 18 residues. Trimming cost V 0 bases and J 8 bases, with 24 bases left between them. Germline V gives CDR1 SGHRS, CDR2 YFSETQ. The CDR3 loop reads CASSLVLAREGSDDEQFF. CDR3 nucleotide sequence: TGCGCCAGCAGCTTGGTTTTGGCCCGTGAGGGGTCCGACGATGAGCAGTTCTTC. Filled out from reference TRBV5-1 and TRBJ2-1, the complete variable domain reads KAGVTQTPRYLIKTRGQQVTLSCSPISGHRSVSWYQQTPGQGLQFLFEYFSETQRNKGNFPGRFSGRQFSNSRSEMNVSTLELGDSALYLCASSLVLAREGSDDEQFFGPGTRLTVL.

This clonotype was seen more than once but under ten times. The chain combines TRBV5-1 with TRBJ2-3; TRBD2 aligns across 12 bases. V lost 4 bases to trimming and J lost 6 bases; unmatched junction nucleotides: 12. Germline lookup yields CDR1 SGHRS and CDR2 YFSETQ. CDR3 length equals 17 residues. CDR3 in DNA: TGCGCCAGCAGCGGGCCCCTAGCGGGAGGGCCTTTTGATACGCAGTATTTT. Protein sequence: CASSGPLAGGPFDTQYF.

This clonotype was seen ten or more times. CDR3 loop: CASSFLDYEQYF. The DNA of the CDR3 is TGTGCCAGCAGTTTTCTCGACTACGAGCAGTACTTC. V and J are TRBV28 and TRBJ2-7; D uncertain. Germline V gene sequence: CDR1 MDHEN, CDR2 SYDVKM. The CDR3 has 12 amino acids. The V gene lost 3 bases and the J gene lost 3 bases, with 6 bases spanning the gap.

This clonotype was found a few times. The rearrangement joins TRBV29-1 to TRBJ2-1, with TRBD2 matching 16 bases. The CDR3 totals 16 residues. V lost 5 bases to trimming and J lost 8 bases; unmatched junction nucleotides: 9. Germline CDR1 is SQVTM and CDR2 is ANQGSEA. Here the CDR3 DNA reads TGCAGCGTTACTGGCCTTGGGACTAGCGGGAGGGATGAGCAGTTCTTC. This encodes CSVTGLGTSGRDEQFF.

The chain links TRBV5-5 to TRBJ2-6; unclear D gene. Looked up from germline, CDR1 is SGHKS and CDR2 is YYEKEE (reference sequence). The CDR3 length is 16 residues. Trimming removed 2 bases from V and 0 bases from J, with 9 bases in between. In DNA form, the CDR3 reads TGTGCCAGCAGCTTCCACCTGGGCTCTGGGGCCAACGTCCTGACTTTC. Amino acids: CASSFHLGSGANVLTF.

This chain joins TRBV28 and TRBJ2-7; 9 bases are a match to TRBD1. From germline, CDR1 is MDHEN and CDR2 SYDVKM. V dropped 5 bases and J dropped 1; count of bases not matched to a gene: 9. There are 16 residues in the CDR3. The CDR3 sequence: CASSTGTGPISYEQYF. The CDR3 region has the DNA TGTGCCAGCAGTACAGGGACAGGGCCAATATCCTACGAGCAGTACTTC.

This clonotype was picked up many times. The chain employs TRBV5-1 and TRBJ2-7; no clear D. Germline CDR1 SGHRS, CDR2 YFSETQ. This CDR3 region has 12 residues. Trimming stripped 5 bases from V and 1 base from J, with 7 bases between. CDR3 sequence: CASRGGSYEQYF. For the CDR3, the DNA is TGCGCCAGCAGGGGCGGATCCTACGAGCAGTACTTC.

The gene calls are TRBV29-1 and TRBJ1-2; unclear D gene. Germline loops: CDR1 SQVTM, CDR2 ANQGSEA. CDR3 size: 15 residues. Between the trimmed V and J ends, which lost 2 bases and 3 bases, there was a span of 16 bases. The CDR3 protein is CSVEIREGHYYGYTF. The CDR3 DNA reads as TGCAGCGTTGAAATTCGGGAAGGGCACTACTATGGCTACACCTTC. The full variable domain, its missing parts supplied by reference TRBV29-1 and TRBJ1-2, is SAVISQKPSRDICQRGTSLTIQCQVDSQVTMMFWYRQQPGQSLTLIATANQGSEATYESGFVIDKFPISRPNLTFSTLTVSNMSPEDSSIYLCSVEIREGHYYGYTFGSGTRLTVV.

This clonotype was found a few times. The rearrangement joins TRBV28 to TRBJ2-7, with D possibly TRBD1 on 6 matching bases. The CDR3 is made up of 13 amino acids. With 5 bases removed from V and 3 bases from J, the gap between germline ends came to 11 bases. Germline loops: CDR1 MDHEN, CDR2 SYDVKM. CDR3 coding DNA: TGTGCCAGCAGTACAGGGTCAGGCTACGAGCAGTACTTC. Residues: CASSTGSGYEQYF.

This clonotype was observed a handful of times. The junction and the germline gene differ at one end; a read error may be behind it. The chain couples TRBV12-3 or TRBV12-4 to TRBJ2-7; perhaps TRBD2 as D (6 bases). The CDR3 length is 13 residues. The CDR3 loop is CASSVAEWHEQYF. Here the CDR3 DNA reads TGTGCCAGCAGTGTAGCGGAGTGGCACGAGCAGTACTTC.

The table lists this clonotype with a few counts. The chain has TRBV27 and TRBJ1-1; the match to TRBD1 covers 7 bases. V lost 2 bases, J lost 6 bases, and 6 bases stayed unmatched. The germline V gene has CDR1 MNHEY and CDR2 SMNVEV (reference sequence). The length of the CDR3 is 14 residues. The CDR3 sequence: CASSLGPGGPEAFF. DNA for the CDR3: TGTGCCAGCAGTTTAGGTCCAGGGGGGCCTGAAGCTTTCTTT.

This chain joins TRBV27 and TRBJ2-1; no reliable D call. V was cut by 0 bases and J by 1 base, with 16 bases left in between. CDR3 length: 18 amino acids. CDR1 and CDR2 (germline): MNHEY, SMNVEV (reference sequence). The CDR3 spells CASSLSPRSYRSYNEQFF. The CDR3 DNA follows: TGTGCCAGCAGTTTATCCCCTAGGAGTTATCGGTCCTACAATGAGCAGTTCTTC.

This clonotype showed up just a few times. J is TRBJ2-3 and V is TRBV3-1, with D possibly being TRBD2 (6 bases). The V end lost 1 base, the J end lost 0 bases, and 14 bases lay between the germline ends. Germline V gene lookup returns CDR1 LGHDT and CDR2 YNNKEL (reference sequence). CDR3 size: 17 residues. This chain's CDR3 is CASSQVAGGESTDTQYF. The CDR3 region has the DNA TGTGCCAGCAGCCAAGTGGCAGGCGGGGAGAGCACAGATACGCAGTATTTT.

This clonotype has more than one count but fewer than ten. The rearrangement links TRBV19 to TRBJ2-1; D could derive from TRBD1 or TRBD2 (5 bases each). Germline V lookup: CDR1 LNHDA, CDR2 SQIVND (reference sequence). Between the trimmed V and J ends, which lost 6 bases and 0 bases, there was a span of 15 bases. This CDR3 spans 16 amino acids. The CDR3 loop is CASSLSGTSSYNEQFF. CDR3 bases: TGTGCCAGTAGCCTCAGTGGGACCAGCTCCTACAATGAGCAGTTCTTC.

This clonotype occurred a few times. The CDR3 sequence is CASGSGLAGEYGTDTQYF. The CDR3 DNA sequence: TGTGCTAGTGGTAGCGGACTAGCGGGAGAGTATGGCACAGATACGCAGTATTTT. The chain recombines TRBV12-5 with TRBJ2-3; 13 bases fit TRBD2. Per the germline V gene, CDR1 is LGHNT and CDR2 is FRNRAP. The CDR3 spans 18 residues. V lost 5 bases to trimming and J lost 1 base; unmatched junction nucleotides: 9.

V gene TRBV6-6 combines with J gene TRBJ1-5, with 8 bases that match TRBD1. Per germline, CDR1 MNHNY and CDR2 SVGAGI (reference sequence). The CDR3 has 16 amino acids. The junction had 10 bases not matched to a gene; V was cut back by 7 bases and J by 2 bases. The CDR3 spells CASKEGQEIRNQPQHF. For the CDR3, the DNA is TGTGCCAGCAAAGAGGGACAGGAAATTCGCAATCAGCCCCAGCATTTT.

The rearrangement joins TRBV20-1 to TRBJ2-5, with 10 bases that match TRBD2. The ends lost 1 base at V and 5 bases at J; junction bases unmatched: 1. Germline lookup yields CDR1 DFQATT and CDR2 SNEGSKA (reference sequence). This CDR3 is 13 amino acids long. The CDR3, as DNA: TGCAGTGCTAGAGGGGGACTAGCGGAGACCCAGTACTTC. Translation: CSARGGLAETQYF.

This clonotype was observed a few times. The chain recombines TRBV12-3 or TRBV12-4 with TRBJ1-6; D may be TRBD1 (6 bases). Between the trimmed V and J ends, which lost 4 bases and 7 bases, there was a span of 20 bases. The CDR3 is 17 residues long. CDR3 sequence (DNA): TGTGCCAGCAGTTACGAATGGGGGGCTTCGGCAAATTCACCCCTCCACTTT. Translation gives CASSYEWGASANSPLHF.

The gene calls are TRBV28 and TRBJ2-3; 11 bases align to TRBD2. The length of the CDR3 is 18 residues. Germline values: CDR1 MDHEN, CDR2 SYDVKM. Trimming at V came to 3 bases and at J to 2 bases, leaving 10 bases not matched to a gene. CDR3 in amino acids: CASSFSLAGGVDTDTQYF. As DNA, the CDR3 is TGTGCCAGCAGTTTTAGCTTAGCGGGGGGGGTTGACACAGATACGCAGTATTTT.

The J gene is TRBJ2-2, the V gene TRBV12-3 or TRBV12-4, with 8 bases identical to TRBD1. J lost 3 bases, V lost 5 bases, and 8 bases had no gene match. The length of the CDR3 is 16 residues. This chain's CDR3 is CASSGTGTGHTGELFF. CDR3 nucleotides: TGTGCCAGCAGTGGCACCGGGACAGGACACACCGGGGAGCTGTTTTTT.

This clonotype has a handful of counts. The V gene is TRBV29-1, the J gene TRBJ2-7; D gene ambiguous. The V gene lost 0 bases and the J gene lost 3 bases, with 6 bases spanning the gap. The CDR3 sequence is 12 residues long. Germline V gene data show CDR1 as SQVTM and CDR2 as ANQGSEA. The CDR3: CSVEEGLYEQYF. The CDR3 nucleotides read TGCAGCGTTGAAGAAGGCCTCTACGAGCAGTACTTC.

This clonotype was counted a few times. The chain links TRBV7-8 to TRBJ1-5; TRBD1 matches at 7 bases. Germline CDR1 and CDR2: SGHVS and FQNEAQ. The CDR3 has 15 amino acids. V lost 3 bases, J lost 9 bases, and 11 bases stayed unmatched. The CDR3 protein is CASSFRTGALRPQHF. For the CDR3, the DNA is TGTGCCAGCAGCTTCCGGACAGGTGCCCTGAGGCCCCAGCATTTT.

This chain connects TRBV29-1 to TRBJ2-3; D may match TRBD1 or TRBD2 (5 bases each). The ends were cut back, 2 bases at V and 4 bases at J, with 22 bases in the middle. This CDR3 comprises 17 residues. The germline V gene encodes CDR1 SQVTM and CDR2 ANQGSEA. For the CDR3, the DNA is TGCAGCGTTGAATTTGTCGTGACAGCCGGGATCGCAGATACGCAGTATTTT. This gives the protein CSVEFVVTAGIADTQYF.

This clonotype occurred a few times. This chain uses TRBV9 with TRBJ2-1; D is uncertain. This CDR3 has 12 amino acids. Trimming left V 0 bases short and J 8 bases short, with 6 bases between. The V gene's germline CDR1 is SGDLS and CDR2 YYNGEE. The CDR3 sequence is CASSVGTHEQFF. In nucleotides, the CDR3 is TGTGCCAGCAGCGTAGGAACCCATGAGCAGTTCTTC.